The next 2 T cell receptor beta chains were all read from a single sample in a study of CD8+CD57+ T cells in acquired aplastic anemia. Patients picked for sequencing had shown CD8+CD57+ cell expansion detected by flow cytometry. Investigators profiled TCR beta VDJ and CDR3 from genomic DNA template. TCRdb analysed the reads with MiXCR anew, one entry per CDR3 protein. The data contain some 170,000 distinct CDR3 sequences, around 48% of them singletons. Sequences were obtained from sorted CD4+, CD8+, or CD8+CD57+ T cells (not recorded which) from PBMCs. Every receptor here comes from a human donor with aplastic anemia.

This clonotype was seen many times. This chain links TRBV10-3 with TRBJ1-2; maybe TRBD1 (6 bases). Germline V gene data show CDR1 as ENHRY and CDR2 as SYGVKD. Trimming cost V 10 bases and J 4 bases, with 16 bases left between them. The CDR3 consists of 13 residues. CDR3 amino acids: CATTGTHTYGYTF. CDR3 coding DNA: TGTGCCACCACCGGGACACACACCTATGGCTACACCTTC.

For this clonotype: The junction differs from germline at one of its ends, possibly a read error. The V call is TRBV3-1, the J call TRBJ2-2; D is perhaps TRBD1 or TRBD2 (6 bases each). This CDR3 has 16 amino acids. CDR1 and CDR2 (germline): LGHDT, YNNKEL (reference sequence). CDR3 in DNA: TGTGCCAGCAGCGCGAGGCCCCGAGGGGGAGGCGGGGAGCTGATTTTT. Its translation: CASSARPRGGGGELIF.